This record covers a single T cell receptor beta chain. These data belong to a study of siplizumab effects on memory and regulatory T cells. The repertoire was sequenced with immunoSEQ multiplex PCR; TCRdb's copy has only in-frame clones and lacks some. This sample has around 99,000 clones, with roughly 94% found just once. Deletions cut 2 bases from V and 4 bases from J, with 1 base between. The germline gives CDR1 WNHNN, CDR2 SYGVQD (reference sequence). The CDR3 is 11 residues long. The TCR sequence derives from a human donor in good health. The V and J genes are TRBV10-1 and TRBJ2-3; D gene uncertain. The sequenced material came from Tregs sorted from blood. As DNA, the CDR3 is TGCGCCAGCAGTGAGGCAGATACGCAGTATTTT. Its protein is CASSEADTQYF.